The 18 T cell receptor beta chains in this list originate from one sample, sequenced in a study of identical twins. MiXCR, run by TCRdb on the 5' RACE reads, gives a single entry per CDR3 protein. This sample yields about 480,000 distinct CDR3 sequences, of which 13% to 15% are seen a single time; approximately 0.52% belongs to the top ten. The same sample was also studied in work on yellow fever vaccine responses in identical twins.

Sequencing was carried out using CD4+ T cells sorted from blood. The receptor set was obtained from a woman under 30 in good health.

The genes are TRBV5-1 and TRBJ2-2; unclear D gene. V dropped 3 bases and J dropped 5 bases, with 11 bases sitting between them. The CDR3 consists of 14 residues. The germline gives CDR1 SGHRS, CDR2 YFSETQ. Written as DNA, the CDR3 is TGCGCCAGCAGCTGGGCTCCGTCAACCGGGGAGCTGTTTTTT. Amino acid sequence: CASSWAPSTGELFF.

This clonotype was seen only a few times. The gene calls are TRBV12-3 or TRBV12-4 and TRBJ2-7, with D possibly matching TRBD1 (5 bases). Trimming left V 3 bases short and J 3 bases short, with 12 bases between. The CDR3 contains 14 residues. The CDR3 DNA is TGTGCCAGCAGTTTCAATCAGGGTGTCTACGAGCAGTACTTC. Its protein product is CASSFNQGVYEQYF.

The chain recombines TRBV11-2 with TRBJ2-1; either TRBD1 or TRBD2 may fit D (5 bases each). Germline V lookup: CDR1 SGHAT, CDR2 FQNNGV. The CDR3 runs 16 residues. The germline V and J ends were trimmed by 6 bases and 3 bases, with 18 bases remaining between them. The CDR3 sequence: CASRSVPGTIYNEQFF. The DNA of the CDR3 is TGTGCCAGCAGATCCGTTCCCGGGACCATCTACAATGAGCAGTTCTTC.

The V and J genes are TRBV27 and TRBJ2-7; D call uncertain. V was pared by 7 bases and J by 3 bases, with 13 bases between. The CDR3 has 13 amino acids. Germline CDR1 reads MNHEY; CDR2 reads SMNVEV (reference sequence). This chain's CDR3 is CASKHAGLYEQYF. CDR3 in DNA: TGTGCCAGCAAGCATGCAGGCCTCTACGAGCAGTACTTC.

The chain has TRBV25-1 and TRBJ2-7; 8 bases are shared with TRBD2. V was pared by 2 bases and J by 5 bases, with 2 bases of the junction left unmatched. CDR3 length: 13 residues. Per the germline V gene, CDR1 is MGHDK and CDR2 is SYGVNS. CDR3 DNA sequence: TGTGCCAGCAGTGAAGCCGGGGGGGACGAGCAGTACTTC. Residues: CASSEAGGDEQYF.

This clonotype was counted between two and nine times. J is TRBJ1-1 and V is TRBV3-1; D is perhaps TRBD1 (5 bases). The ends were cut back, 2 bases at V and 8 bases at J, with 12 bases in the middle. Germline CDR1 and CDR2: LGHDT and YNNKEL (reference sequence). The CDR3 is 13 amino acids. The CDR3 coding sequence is TGTGCCAGCAGCCAATATGGGACTCTCGAAGCTTTCTTT. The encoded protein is CASSQYGTLEAFF.

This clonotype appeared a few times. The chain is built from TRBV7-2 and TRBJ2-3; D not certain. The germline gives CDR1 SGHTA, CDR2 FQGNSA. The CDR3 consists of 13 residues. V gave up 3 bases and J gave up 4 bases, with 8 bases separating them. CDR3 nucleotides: TGTGCCAGCAGCTTTCCTGGCGCAGATACGCAGTATTTT. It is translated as CASSFPGADTQYF.

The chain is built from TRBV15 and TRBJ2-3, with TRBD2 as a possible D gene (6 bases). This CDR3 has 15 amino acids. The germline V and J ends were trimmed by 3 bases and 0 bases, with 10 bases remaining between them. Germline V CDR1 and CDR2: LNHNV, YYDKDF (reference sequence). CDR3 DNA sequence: TGTGCCACCAGCAGCCTAGCGCCTAGCACAGATACGCAGTATTTT. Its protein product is CATSSLAPSTDTQYF. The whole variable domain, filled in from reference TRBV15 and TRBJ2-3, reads DAMVIQNPRYQVTQFGKPVTLSCSQTLNHNVMYWYQQKSSQAPKLLFHYYDKDFNNEADTPDNFQSRRPNTSFCFLDIRSPGLGDTAMYLCATSSLAPSTDTQYFGPGTRLTVL.

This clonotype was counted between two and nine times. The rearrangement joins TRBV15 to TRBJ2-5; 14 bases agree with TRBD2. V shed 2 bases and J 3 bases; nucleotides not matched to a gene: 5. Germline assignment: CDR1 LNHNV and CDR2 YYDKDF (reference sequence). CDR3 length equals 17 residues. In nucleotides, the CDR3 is TGTGCCACCAGCAGATCGGGACTAGCGGGAGAGAAAGAGACCCAGTACTTC. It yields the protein CATSRSGLAGEKETQYF.

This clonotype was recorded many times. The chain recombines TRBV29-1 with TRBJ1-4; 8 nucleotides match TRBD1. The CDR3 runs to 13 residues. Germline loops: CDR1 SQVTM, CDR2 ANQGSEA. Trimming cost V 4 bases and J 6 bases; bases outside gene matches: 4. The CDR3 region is CSVVKGQDEKLFF. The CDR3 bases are TGCAGCGTTGTTAAGGGACAGGATGAAAAACTGTTTTTT.

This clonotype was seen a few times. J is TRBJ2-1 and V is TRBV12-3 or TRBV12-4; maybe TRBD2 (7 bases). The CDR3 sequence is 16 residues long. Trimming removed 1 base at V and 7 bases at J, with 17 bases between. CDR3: CASSLVGGGITNEQFF. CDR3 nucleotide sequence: TGTGCCAGCAGTTTAGTAGGGGGGGGTATAACGAATGAGCAGTTCTTC.

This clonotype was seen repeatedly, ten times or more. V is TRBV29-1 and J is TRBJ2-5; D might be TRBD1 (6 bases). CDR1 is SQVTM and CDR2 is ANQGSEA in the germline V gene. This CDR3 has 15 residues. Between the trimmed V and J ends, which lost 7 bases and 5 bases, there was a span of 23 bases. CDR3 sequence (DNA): TGCAGCGGAGGGGGTTTTGTAGTAGCAGGCGAGACCCAGTACTTC. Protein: CSGGGFVVAGETQYF.

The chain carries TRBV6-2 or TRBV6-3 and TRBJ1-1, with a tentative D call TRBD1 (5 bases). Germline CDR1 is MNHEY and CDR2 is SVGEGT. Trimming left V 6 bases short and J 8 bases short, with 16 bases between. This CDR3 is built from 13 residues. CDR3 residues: CASRPGAGLEAFF. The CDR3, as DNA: TGTGCCAGCAGACCCGGGGCGGGACTGGAAGCTTTCTTT.

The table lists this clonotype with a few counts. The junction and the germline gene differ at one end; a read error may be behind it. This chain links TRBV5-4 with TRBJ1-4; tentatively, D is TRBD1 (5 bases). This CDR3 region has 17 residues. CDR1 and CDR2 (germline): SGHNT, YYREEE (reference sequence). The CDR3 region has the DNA TGTGCCAGCAGCTGGGACGGTAAAACTGCAACTAATGGAAAACTGTTTTTT. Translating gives CASSWDGKTATNGKLFF.

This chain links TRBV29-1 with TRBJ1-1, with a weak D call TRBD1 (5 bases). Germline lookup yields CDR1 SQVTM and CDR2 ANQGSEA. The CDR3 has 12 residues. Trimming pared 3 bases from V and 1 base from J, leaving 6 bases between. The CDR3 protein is CSVDRENTEAFF. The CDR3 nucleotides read TGCAGCGTTGACAGGGAGAACACTGAAGCTTTCTTT.

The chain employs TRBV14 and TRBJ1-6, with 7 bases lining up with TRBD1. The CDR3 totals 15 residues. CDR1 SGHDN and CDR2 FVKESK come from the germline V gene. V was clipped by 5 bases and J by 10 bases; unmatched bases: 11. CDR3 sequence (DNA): TGTGCCAGCAGCTTCAACGACAGGGCTCTATCACCCCTCCACTTT. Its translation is CASSFNDRALSPLHF.

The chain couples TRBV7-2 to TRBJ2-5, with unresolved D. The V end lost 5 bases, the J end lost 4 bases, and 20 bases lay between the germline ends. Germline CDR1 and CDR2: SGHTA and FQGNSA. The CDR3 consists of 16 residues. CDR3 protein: CASSPEWLKLGETQYF. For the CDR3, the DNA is TGTGCCAGCAGCCCAGAATGGTTAAAGCTTGGAGAGACCCAGTACTTC. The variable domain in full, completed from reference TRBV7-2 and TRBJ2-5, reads GAGVSQSPSNKVTEKGKDVELRCDPISGHTALYWYRQSLGQGLEFLIYFQGNSAPDKSGLPSDRFSAERTGGSVSTLTIQRTQQEDSAVYLCASSPEWLKLGETQYFGPGTRLLVL.

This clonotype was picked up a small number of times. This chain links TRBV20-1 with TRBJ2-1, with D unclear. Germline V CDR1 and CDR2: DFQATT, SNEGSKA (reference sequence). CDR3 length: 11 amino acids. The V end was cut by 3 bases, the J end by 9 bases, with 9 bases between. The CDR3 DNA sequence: TGCAGTGCTAGTCCCCGCCTTGAGCAGTTCTTC. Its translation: CSASPRLEQFF.